The clone carrying this T cell receptor (beta chain) was counted a few times. Its antigen is as yet unknown. CDR1 and CDR2 (germline): DFQATT, SNEGSKA (reference sequence). The CDR3 extends over 15 amino acids. Unmatched junction bases numbered 7, after V lost 5 bases and J lost 0 bases. An Oncomine TCR Beta short-read assay was used to sequence the DNA from cultured CD4+ T cells. TCRdb recomputed calls from the PCR reads with MiXCR, one row per CDR3 protein. This table holds about 13,000 distinct CDR3 sequences, less than 50% found once. The data stem from a study of vaccination and CD4 T cells after COVID-19. Treatment: approximately nine-day PBMC culture with coronavirus spike peptide pools or control peptides (ViraFEST assay). Using peptide pools, antigen-specific T cells were expanded in ViraFEST before TCRs were sequenced. Overall study results and limits: Convalescent patients saw a median approximately 90% of their reactive clones show up only after vaccination.

The sequencing here drew on CD4+ T cells from blood, cultured in vitro, taken after SARS-CoV-2 vaccination. The V gene is TRBV20-1, the J gene TRBJ2-1, with 7 bases that match TRBD2. The source is a human donor who had recovered from COVID-19. The CDR3 sequence: CSAGRAASSYNEQFF. The CDR3 DNA follows: TGCAGTGCTGGGAGGGCCGCGAGCTCCTACAATGAGCAGTTCTTC.